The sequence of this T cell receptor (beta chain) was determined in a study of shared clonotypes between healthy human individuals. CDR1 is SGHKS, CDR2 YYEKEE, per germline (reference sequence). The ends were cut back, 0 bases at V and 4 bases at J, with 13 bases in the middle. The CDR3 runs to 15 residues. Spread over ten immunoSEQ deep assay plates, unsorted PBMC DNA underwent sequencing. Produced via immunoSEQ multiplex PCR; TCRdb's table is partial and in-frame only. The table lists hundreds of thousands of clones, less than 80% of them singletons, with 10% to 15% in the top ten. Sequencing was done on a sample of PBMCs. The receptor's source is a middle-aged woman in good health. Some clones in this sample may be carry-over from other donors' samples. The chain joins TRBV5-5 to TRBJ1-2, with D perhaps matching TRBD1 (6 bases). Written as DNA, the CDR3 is TGTGCCAGCAGCTTGGCGGCAGGGGACGGCTATGGCTACACCTTC. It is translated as CASSLAAGDGYGYTF.